The clone carrying this T cell receptor beta chain was detected only a few times. Its antigen is still unknown. Germline V gene sequence: CDR1 SGHKS, CDR2 YYEKEE (reference sequence). This CDR3 spans 13 amino acids. V lost 2 bases and J 1 base, leaving 6 bases between the germline ends. This specimen comes from a study of tumor-infiltrating lymphocytes in primary liver carcinoma. General study results and limits: A significantly higher top-250-clone fraction was found in tumors than in blood (p = 0.039).

Out of unsorted whole blood came the blood RNA, and germline DNA was extracted as well. Before surgery, approximately 4.1 milliliters of EDTA blood were taken. Researchers generated TCR beta cDNA from roughly 520 ng of total RNA, relying on a constant-region primer. Slightly modified ARM-PCR, run as three nested multiplex PCR rounds, produced the TCR beta libraries. The first two PCR rounds used TRBV1-TRBV30 forward primers with a C-beta reverse primer, about 10 cycles each. Via MiXCR, TCRdb re-called the multiplex PCR reads, giving one row per CDR3 protein. This table has over 250,000 distinct CDR3 sequences, 50% to 75% appearing once.

The sequence was obtained from a woman aged 25 to 45 with primary liver carcinoma and hepatitis B virus infection. The material sequenced was peripheral blood. V and J are TRBV5-5 and TRBJ2-5; no clear D gene. The CDR3 DNA reads as TGTGCCAGCAGCTTATACAGCCAAGAGACCCAGTACTTC. Its protein is CASSLYSQETQYF.